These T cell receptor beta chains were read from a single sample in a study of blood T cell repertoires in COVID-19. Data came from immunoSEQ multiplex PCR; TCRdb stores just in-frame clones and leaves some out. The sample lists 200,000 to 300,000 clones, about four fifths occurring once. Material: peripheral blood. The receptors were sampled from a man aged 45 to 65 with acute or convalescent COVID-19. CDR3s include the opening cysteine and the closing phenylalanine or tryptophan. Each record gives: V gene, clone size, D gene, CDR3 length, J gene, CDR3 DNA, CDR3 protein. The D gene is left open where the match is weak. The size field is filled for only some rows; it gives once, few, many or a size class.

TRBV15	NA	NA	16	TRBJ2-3	TGTGCCACCAGCAGAGTTAGGGGGACGGGCACAGATACGCAGTATTTT	CATSRVRGTGTDTQYF
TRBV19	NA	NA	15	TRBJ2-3	TGTGCCAGTAGTATCACTAGCTTGAATGGAGATACGCAGTATTTT	CASSITSLNGDTQYF
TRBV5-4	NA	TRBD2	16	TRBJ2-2	TGTGCCAGCAGTCCCGCTAGCGGGAGTGGCACCGGGGAGCTGTTTTTT	CASSPASGSGTGELFF
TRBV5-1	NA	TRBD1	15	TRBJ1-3	TGCGCCAGCAAAACAGGGGCTCCCTCTGGAAACACCATATATTTT	CASKTGAPSGNTIYF
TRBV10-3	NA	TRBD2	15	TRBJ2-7	TGTGCCATCAGCCGACTAGCGGGGAACTCCTACGAGCAGTACTTC	CAISRLAGNSYEQYF
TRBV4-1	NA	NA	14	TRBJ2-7	TGCGCCAGCAGCCAAGATCTACAGGGCTACGAGCAGTACTTC	CASSQDLQGYEQYF
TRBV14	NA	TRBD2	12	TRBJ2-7	TGTGCCAGCAGCCAAGTGTCCGGGAGGAAGTACTTC	CASSQVSGRKYF
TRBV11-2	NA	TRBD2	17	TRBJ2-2	TGTGCCAGCAGCTTATGGAGCGGGGGCCCGAACACCGGGGAGCTGTTTTTT	CASSLWSGGPNTGELFF
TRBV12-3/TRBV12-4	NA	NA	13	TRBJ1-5	TGTGCCAGCCGGCAGGAGGAAAATCAGCCCCAGCATTTT	CASRQEENQPQHF
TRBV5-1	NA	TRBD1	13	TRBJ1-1	TGCGCCAGCAGCGACAGGGTGAACACTGAAGCTTTCTTT	CASSDRVNTEAFF
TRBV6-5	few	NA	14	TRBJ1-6	TGTGCCAGCAGTTACGAGTCTACTAATTCACCCCTCCACTTT	CASSYESTNSPLHF
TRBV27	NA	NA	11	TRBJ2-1	TGTGCCACTGCGAGGGACAATGAGCAGTTCTTC	CATARDNEQFF
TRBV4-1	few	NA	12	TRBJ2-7	TGCGCCAGCAGCCAAAATACGGGAGAGCAGTACTTC	CASSQNTGEQYF
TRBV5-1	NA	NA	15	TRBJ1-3	TGCGCCAGCAGCTTGGGCGGGACCTCTGGAAACACCATATATTTT	CASSLGGTSGNTIYF
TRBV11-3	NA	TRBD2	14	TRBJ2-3	TGTGCCAGCAGGTCTAGCGGGAGTACAGATACGCAGTATTTT	CASRSSGSTDTQYF
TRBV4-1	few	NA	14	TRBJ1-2	TGCGCCAGCAGCCAACCCATCAGGGAAGCCGGCTACACCTTC	CASSQPIREAGYTF
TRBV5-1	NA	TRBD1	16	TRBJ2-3	TGCGCCAGCAGCTTGGCCGGGACAGGGAGGACAGATACGCAGTATTTT	CASSLAGTGRTDTQYF
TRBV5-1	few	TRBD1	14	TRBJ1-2	TGCGCCAGCAGCTCAGGGACAGGGGGGTATGGCTACACCTTC	CASSSGTGGYGYTF
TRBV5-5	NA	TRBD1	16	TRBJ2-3	TGTGCCAGCAGCTTCTACAGGGGCAGGAGCACAGATACGCAGTATTTT	CASSFYRGRSTDTQYF
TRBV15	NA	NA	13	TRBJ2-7	TGTGCCACCAGCAGGGAGACTAGCTACGAGCAGTACTTC	CATSRETSYEQYF
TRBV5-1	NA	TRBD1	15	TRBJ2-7	TGCGCCAGCAGCTTGTTGGGACAGGGGTACTACGAGCAGTACTTC	CASSLLGQGYYEQYF
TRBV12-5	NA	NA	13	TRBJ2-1	TGTGCTAGTGGTTTGGTACTTGGCAATGAGCAGTTCTTC	CASGLVLGNEQFF
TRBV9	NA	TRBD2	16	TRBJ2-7	TGTGCCAGCAGCCCAAGAGGGGCTAGCGGGTCCTACGAGCAGTACTTC	CASSPRGASGSYEQYF
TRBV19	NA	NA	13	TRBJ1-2	TGTGCCAGTAGTATAGCAATTAACTATGGCTACACCTTC	CASSIAINYGYTF
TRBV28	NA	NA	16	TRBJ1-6	TGTGCCAGCAGTGGGGAGATACGCTCCTATAATTCACCCCTCCACTTT	CASSGEIRSYNSPLHF
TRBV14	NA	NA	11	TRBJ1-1	TGTGCCAGCAGACAATACAATGAAGCTTTCTTT	CASRQYNEAFF
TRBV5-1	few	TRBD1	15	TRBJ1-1	TGCGCCAGCAGCAAACCGGACAGGGGGAATACTGAAGCTTTCTTT	CASSKPDRGNTEAFF
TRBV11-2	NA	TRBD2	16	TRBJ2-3	TGTGCCAGCACCCCCACTAGCGGGGTGGGGGCAGATACGCAGTATTTT	CASTPTSGVGADTQYF
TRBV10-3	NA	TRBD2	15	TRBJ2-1	TGTGCCATCAGGGGCTCAGCGGGGACTTACAATGAGCAGTTCTTC	CAIRGSAGTYNEQFF
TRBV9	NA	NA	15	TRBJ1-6	TGTGCCAGCAGCGGATGGGCCTTGCCTAATTCACCCCTCCACTTT	CASSGWALPNSPLHF
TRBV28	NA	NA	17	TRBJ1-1	TGTGCCAGCAGTTTCCTACCGTCCGACAGCACAAACACTGAAGCTTTCTTT	CASSFLPSDSTNTEAFF
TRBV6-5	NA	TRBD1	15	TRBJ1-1	TGTGCCAGCAGGAAGTCACAGGGGGCGCAGACTGAAGCTTTCTTT	CASRKSQGAQTEAFF
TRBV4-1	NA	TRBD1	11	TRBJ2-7	TGCGCCAGCCGACAGGGTTACGAGCAGTACTTC	CASRQGYEQYF
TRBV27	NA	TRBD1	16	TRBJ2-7	TGTGCCAGCAGTAAAACCTCCGGGACAGGGCCCTACGAGCAGTACTTC	CASSKTSGTGPYEQYF
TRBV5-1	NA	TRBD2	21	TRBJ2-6	TGCGCCAGCAGCTTGGCCATCGTGCTAGCGGGGGGGGCCAAAGGGGCCAACGTCCTGACTTTC	CASSLAIVLAGGAKGANVLTF
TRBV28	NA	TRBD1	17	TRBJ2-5	TGTGCCAGCAGTTCAGTCCGGGGACAGACTTGGGGAGAGACCCAGTACTTC	CASSSVRGQTWGETQYF
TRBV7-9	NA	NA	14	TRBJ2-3	TGTGCCAGCAGTCCACCACGGGAGACAGATACGCAGTATTTT	CASSPPRETDTQYF
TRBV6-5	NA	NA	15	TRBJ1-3	TGTGCCAGCAGCTTAGACAGGTCGGGGGGAAACACCATATATTTT	CASSLDRSGGNTIYF
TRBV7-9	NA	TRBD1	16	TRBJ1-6	TGTGCCAGCAGCGCAGACAGGGTGTCCTATAATTCACCCCTCCACTTT	CASSADRVSYNSPLHF
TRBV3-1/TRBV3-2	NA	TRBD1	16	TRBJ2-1	TGTGCCAGCAGCCTAAGGACAGGGGGCAGGTACAATGAGCAGTTCTTC	CASSLRTGGRYNEQFF
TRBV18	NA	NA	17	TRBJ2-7	TGTGCCAGCTCACCCAGAACCGGGACTCAGAACTCCTACGAGCAGTACTTC	CASSPRTGTQNSYEQYF
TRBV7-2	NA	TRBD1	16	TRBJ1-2	TGTGCCAGCAGCGCCCTACAGGGGACGGGAGACTATGGCTACACCTTC	CASSALQGTGDYGYTF
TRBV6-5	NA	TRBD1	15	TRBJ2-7	TGTGCCAGCAGTTACTCGGGGCAGGGGGCGTACGAGCAGTACTTC	CASSYSGQGAYEQYF